This passage covers 21 T cell receptor beta chains from one sample sequenced in a study of T-cell memory formation after mild COVID-19. Each CDR3 protein is one row after TCRdb ran MiXCR on the 5' RACE reads. Altogether 140,000 or so distinct CDR3 sequences are present, 5.5% to 7% being singletons, with the ten largest covering approximately 2%. Input material: PBMCs or a T cell subset sorted from them (not recorded which). These receptors came from an adult woman who had mild COVID-19 (a few samples of this study predate the infection). Cell type and time point are not known.

This clonotype was detected many times. The chain recombines TRBV20-1 with TRBJ2-2, with TRBD2 matching 8 bases. Per germline, CDR1 DFQATT and CDR2 SNEGSKA (reference sequence). Trimming took 5 bases from V and 1 from J; bases not matched to a gene: 3. The length of the CDR3 is 14 residues. CDR3 residues: CSAGSGGNTGELFF. CDR3 coding DNA: TGCAGTGCTGGGAGCGGGGGGAACACCGGGGAGCTGTTTTTT.

This clonotype appeared a few times. The chain employs TRBV12-3 or TRBV12-4 and TRBJ2-5; 11 positions match TRBD2. V shed 5 bases, J shed 2 bases, and the junction held 4 bases outside the gene matches. The CDR3 runs to 15 residues. CDR3 region: CASSPSGRTQETQYF. In DNA, the CDR3 is TGTGCCAGCAGTCCTAGCGGGAGGACACAAGAGACCCAGTACTTC.

This clonotype was seen more than once but under ten times. The chain is built from TRBV4-2 and TRBJ2-2; 9 bases agree with TRBD1. Germline V gene sequence: CDR1 LGHNA, CDR2 YNFKEQ. The trim removed 3 bases at V and 5 bases at J, leaving 10 bases unmatched. This CDR3 region has 17 residues. In nucleotides, the CDR3 is TGTGCCAGCAGCCAGGGCGGGACAGGGAGAGGGACCGGGGAGCTGTTTTTT. Protein: CASSQGGTGRGTGELFF.

The rearrangement joins TRBV11-2 to TRBJ2-3; 12 nucleotides match TRBD2. The CDR3 contains 19 residues. V dropped 8 bases and J dropped 2; count of bases not matched to a gene: 17. Germline-derived CDR1 and CDR2 are SGHAT and FQNNGV. The CDR3 sequence: CASRQSSGLAGGITDTQYF. CDR3 nucleotide sequence: TGTGCCAGCCGACAGTCTTCGGGACTAGCGGGTGGGATCACAGATACGCAGTATTTT. Complete variable domain (other parts from reference TRBV11-2 and TRBJ2-3): EAGVAQSPRYKIIEKRQSVAFWCNPISGHATLYWYQQILGQGPKLLIQFQNNGVVDDSQLPKDRFSAERLKGVDSTLKIQPAKLEDSAVYLCASRQSSGLAGGITDTQYFGPGTRLTVL.

This clonotype was counted between two and nine times. The CDR3 coding sequence is TGCAGTACCTTGAGGGGGGGAGGATTCGGCACAGATACGCAGTATTTT. It codes for CSTLRGGGFGTDTQYF. This chain uses TRBV20-1 with TRBJ2-3; D possibly corresponds to TRBD2 (7 bases). The germline V gene has CDR1 DFQATT and CDR2 SNEGSKA (reference sequence). The CDR3 length is 16 residues. V was shortened by 8 bases and J by 1 base, with 22 bases between the two germline ends.

This clonotype has at least ten counts. V gene TRBV29-1 combines with J gene TRBJ2-2; a weak D match, TRBD1 (5 bases). Germline V gene lookup returns CDR1 SQVTM and CDR2 ANQGSEA. This CDR3 is 14 amino acids long. V shed 4 bases and J shed 3 bases, with 12 bases lying between them. Written as DNA, the CDR3 is TGCAGCGTTGGTTCAGGGTTGGACACCGGGGAGCTGTTTTTT. Amino acids: CSVGSGLDTGELFF.

This clonotype was picked up a small number of times. The V call is TRBV19, the J call TRBJ1-1; D remains ambiguous. V was shortened by 6 bases and J by 6 bases, with 14 bases between the two germline ends. The CDR3 runs to 13 residues. The germline V gene has CDR1 LNHDA and CDR2 SQIVND (reference sequence). CDR3 sequence reads: CASRWPGRAEAFF. The CDR3 DNA sequence: TGTGCCAGTAGGTGGCCGGGTAGAGCTGAAGCTTTCTTT.

The CDR3 DNA sequence: TGCGCCAGCAGCCAAGGCTCAACAGGGAACACCGGGGAGCTGTTTTTT. Translating it yields CASSQGSTGNTGELFF. The J gene is TRBJ2-2, the V gene TRBV4-3, with D possibly matching TRBD1 (5 bases). Between the trimmed V and J ends, which lost 1 base and 1 base, there was a span of 10 bases. The CDR3 extends over 16 amino acids. Looked up from germline, CDR1 is LGHNA and CDR2 is YSLEER.

The rearrangement uses TRBV3-1 and TRBJ2-5; D is possibly TRBD1 (5 bases). V lost 0 bases and J 1 base, leaving 9 bases between the germline ends. CDR1 LGHDT and CDR2 YNNKEL come from the germline V gene (reference sequence). The CDR3 has 15 amino acids. In nucleotides, the CDR3 is TGTGCCAGCAGCCAAGATCCCACAGGCCAAGAGACCCAGTACTTC. It yields the protein CASSQDPTGQETQYF.

This chain joins TRBV12-3 or TRBV12-4 and TRBJ2-1, with a possible D match to TRBD2 (7 bases). This CDR3 is 15 amino acids long. Trimming took off 5 bases at V and 8 bases at J, with 19 bases between the two ends. This CDR3 reads CASSPLVGGGYEQFF. CDR3 bases: TGTGCCAGCAGTCCTCTAGTGGGAGGGGGGTATGAGCAGTTCTTC.

This clonotype occurred a few times. The gene calls are TRBV12-3 or TRBV12-4 and TRBJ1-1; D is undetermined. The CDR3 consists of 15 residues. Deletions cut 2 bases from V and 1 base from J, with 11 bases between. DNA for the CDR3: TGTGCCAGCAGTTTACTTGCGGTACAGAACACTGAAGCTTTCTTT. As protein: CASSLLAVQNTEAFF.

This clonotype was seen a handful of times. This chain links TRBV9 with TRBJ2-7; D is unresolved. V lost 0 bases, J lost 3 bases, and 10 bases lay in between. The CDR3 has 14 amino acids. Germline loops: CDR1 SGDLS, CDR2 YYNGEE. CDR3 DNA sequence: TGTGCCAGCAGCGTAGGTAGCCAGAACTACGAGCAGTACTTC. Translating gives CASSVGSQNYEQYF.

The sample holds many counts of this clonotype. This chain uses TRBV20-1 with TRBJ2-3; either TRBD1 or TRBD2 may supply D (5 bases each). The CDR3 is made up of 14 amino acids. V lost 0 bases, J lost 4 bases, and 11 bases lay in between. Germline-derived CDR1 and CDR2 are DFQATT and SNEGSKA (reference sequence). Here the CDR3 reads CSARDRLGADTQYF. CDR3 in DNA: TGCAGTGCTAGAGATCGGCTGGGGGCAGATACGCAGTATTTT.

This clonotype has ten or more counts. V and J are TRBV4-3 and TRBJ1-4, with D tentatively TRBD1 (6 bases). The germline V and J ends were trimmed by 4 bases and 2 bases, with 20 bases remaining between them. Germline V gene data show CDR1 as LGHNA and CDR2 as YSLEER. This CDR3 has 18 residues. The CDR3 coding sequence is TGCGCCAGCAGCCCAGGGGCGCTGGGGAGGAGTACTAATGAAAAACTGTTTTTT. Encoded protein: CASSPGALGRSTNEKLFF.

This clonotype has a count of ten or more. The chain carries TRBV10-3 and TRBJ2-3; D may be TRBD1 (6 bases). Trimming left V 3 bases short and J 2 bases short, with 12 bases between. Germline lookup yields CDR1 ENHRY and CDR2 SYGVKD. There are 15 residues in the CDR3. CDR3 sequence reads: CAISETGIATDTQYF. Written as DNA, the CDR3 is TGTGCCATCAGTGAAACAGGGATAGCCACAGATACGCAGTATTTT.

This clonotype was detected a few times. The V call is TRBV9, the J call TRBJ2-2; unclear D gene. From germline, CDR1 is SGDLS and CDR2 YYNGEE. V gave up 0 bases and J gave up 4 bases, with 7 bases separating them. The CDR3 sequence is 14 residues long. CDR3 in amino acids: CASSVAGITGELFF. In DNA, the CDR3 is TGTGCCAGCAGCGTAGCTGGGATCACCGGGGAGCTGTTTTTT.

The chain recombines TRBV28 with TRBJ1-5; no reliable D call. This CDR3 has 14 amino acids. Germline CDR1 and CDR2: MDHEN and SYDVKM. V was cut by 7 bases and J by 1 base, with 11 bases left in between. The DNA of the CDR3 is TGTGCCAGCATTGGGCTAGGCAGCAATCAGCCCCAGCATTTT. Translated, it gives CASIGLGSNQPQHF.

In this sample, this clonotype turned up many times. This sequence joins TRBV9 and TRBJ2-7, with 9 bases that match TRBD2. Germline CDR1 reads SGDLS; CDR2 reads YYNGEE. The V gene end was trimmed by 2 bases and the J gene end by 2 bases; junction bases not matched to a gene: 8. CDR3 length: 16 amino acids. CDR3 residues: CASSVSAVAGAYEQYF. CDR3 coding DNA: TGTGCCAGCAGCGTCTCAGCCGTAGCGGGAGCCTACGAGCAGTACTTC.

This clonotype was found a few times. The chain carries TRBV30 and TRBJ2-6, with D possibly being TRBD2 (5 bases). Germline-derived CDR1 and CDR2 are GTSNPN and SVGIG (reference sequence). This CDR3 contains 14 residues. V lost 8 bases to trimming and J lost 1 base, with 12 bases between them. CDR3 in amino acids: CARLRQSGANVLTF. CDR3 bases: TGTGCCCGACTACGACAATCTGGGGCCAACGTCCTGACTTTC.

In this sample, this clonotype turned up a few times. This chain joins TRBV5-5 and TRBJ2-1; TRBD2 matches 8 bases. CDR3 length: 18 amino acids. The V gene end was trimmed by 2 bases and the J gene end by 6 bases; junction bases not matched to a gene: 16. CDR1 is SGHKS, CDR2 YYEKEE, per germline (reference sequence). This CDR3 reads CASSFRDPTSAGFNEQFF. DNA of the CDR3: TGTGCCAGCAGCTTCCGGGACCCGACTAGCGCGGGATTCAATGAGCAGTTCTTC.

This clonotype was recorded many times. The CDR3: CSARAILRVNNEQFF. CDR3 nucleotides: TGCAGTGCTAGGGCCATTCTGCGGGTAAACAATGAGCAGTTCTTC. V gene TRBV20-1 combines with J gene TRBJ2-1; D may be TRBD2 (5 bases). The CDR3 is 15 residues long. Looked up from germline, CDR1 is DFQATT and CDR2 is SNEGSKA (reference sequence). Trimming stripped 3 bases from V and 5 bases from J, with 17 bases between.